This T cell receptor beta chain originates from a study of blood T cell repertoires in COVID-19. The wider study: The United States, Italy and Spain supplied acute and convalescent COVID-19 samples. The cDNA or gDNA used as material had been derived from T cells, B-cell-depleted T cells, or PBMCs.

Profiled with immunoSEQ multiplex PCR; TCRdb holds only in-frame clones, not every one. The sample has more than 60,000 clones; roughly 85% are singletons. Per the germline V gene, CDR1 is SGHNT and CDR2 is YENEEA. The CDR3 spans 15 residues. With 4 bases clipped from V and 3 bases from J, the junction kept 7 bases outside the gene matches. This receptor was obtained from a human donor in a cohort sampled during active COVID-19. V is TRBV11-3 and J is TRBJ2-7; 9 bases are shared with TRBD1. The sequenced sample was peripheral blood. The CDR3 region has the DNA TGTGCCAGCAGCTCCCGGGACAGGGCCGTCTACGAGCAGTACTTC. Amino acid sequence: CASSSRDRAVYEQYF.